The following is a T cell receptor (beta chain) sequence with its context. These data belong to a study of T cells in Graves' hyperthyroidism and ophthalmopathy. Overall study context: Before any treatment, at initial diagnosis, peripheral blood was collected.

Exclusion of a patient resulted from uncontrolled infection, other autoimmune disease, pregnancy or lactation. Each diagnosis drew on symptoms, thyroxine, TRAb, thyroid ultrasound and orbital computed tomography findings. What was amplified from RNA transcripts were TCR beta CDR3 regions. HTBI primers were employed in a first-round RT-PCR of the TCR CDR3. TCRdb analysed the multiplex PCR reads with MiXCR anew, one entry per CDR3 protein. The sample consists of under 550,000 distinct CDR3 sequences, roughly an eighth of them appearing once. The CDR3 is 13 amino acids. V shed 6 bases, J shed 5 bases, and the junction held 8 bases outside the gene matches. Germline V gene sequence: CDR1 SQVTM, CDR2 ANQGSEA.

The sequence derives from a woman aged 18 to 35 with Graves' hyperthyroidism. The V gene is TRBV29-1, the J gene TRBJ2-7; 9 nucleotides align to TRBD1. The sample consisted of blood. Written as DNA, the CDR3 is TGCAGCGTGGGGACAGGGCTGACCCACGAGCAGTACTTC. This translates into CSVGTGLTHEQYF.